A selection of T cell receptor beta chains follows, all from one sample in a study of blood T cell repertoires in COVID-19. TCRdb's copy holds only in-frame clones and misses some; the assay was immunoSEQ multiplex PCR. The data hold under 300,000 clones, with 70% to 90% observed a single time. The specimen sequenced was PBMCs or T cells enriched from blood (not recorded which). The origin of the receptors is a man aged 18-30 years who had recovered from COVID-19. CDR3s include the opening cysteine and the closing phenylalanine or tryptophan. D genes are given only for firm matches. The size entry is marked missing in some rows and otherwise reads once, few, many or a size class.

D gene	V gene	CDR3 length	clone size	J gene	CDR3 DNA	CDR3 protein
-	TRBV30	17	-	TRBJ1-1	TGTGCCTGGAGTGTCAGGGGCAGGGGCCCTTTGAACACTGAAGCTTTCTTT	CAWSVRGRGPLNTEAFF
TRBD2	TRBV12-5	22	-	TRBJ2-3	TGTGCTAGTGGTTTGGTACTCACGCTAAGCGGGGGGGCACGTAGAGTAACAGATACGCAGTATTTT	CASGLVLTLSGGARRVTDTQYF
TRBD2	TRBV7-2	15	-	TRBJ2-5	TGTGCCAGCAGTTCTAGCGGGGGGGCGATCGAGACCCAGTACTTC	CASSSSGGAIETQYF
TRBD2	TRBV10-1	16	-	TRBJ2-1	TGCGCCAGCGGGGATTCTCAAGCGGGAGCCTACAATGAGCAGTTCTTC	CASGDSQAGAYNEQFF
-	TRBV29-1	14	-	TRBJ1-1	TGCAGCGTTGAAGATCCTGCAGGGGTCACTGAAGCTTTCTTT	CSVEDPAGVTEAFF
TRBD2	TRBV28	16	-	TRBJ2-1	TGTGCCAGCAGTCCCCGACTAGCGGGACTACTCGGTGAGCAGTTCTTC	CASSPRLAGLLGEQFF
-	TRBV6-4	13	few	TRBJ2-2	TGTGCCAGCAGCCCTAGCGACACCGGGGAGCTGTTTTTT	CASSPSDTGELFF
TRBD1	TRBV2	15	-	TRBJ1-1	TGTGCCAGCAGTGATTGGGCAGGGGGTAACACTGAAGCTTTCTTT	CASSDWAGGNTEAFF
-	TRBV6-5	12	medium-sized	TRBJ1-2	TGTGCCAGCAGTTACGTGGGCGGGGGCTACACCTTC	CASSYVGGGYTF
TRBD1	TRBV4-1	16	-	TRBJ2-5	TGCGCCAGCAGCATCCGGACAGGGTATGGCCAAGAGACCCAGTACTTC	CASSIRTGYGQETQYF
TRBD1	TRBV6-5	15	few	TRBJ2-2	TGTGCCAGCAGTCAGGCGACAGGGGGCTGGGGGGAGCTGTTTTTT	CASSQATGGWGELFF
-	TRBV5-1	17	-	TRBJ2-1	TGCGCCAGCAGCTTGGCCGGCGGGGAGATTTCCTACAATGAGCAGTTCTTC	CASSLAGGEISYNEQFF
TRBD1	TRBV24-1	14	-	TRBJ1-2	TGTGCCACCAGTGAGGGACAGACTAACTATGGCTACACCTTC	CATSEGQTNYGYTF
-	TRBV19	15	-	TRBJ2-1	TGTGCCAGTAGTATCTCTAACTTACTCTACAATGAGCAGTTCTTC	CASSISNLLYNEQFF
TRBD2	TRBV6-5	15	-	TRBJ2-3	TGTGCCAGCAGTTCGACTAGCGGGGGTGGAGATACGCAGTATTTT	CASSSTSGGGDTQYF
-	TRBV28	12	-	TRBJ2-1	TGTGCCAGCAACAGACTAGTTGATGAGCAGTTCTTC	CASNRLVDEQFF
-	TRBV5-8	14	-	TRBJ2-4	TGTGCCAGCAGCTTCGGGGATACCAAAAACATTCAGTACTTC	CASSFGDTKNIQYF
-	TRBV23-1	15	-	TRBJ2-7	TGCGCCAGCACAATAGACTACCGAAACTCCTACGAGCAGTACTTC	CASTIDYRNSYEQYF
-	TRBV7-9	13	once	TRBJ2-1	TGTGCCAGCAGCTTAGAACCAGTCAATGAGCAGTTCTTC	CASSLEPVNEQFF
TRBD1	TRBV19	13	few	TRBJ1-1	TGTGCCAGTAGGACAGGGAGGAACACTGAAGCTTTCTTT	CASRTGRNTEAFF
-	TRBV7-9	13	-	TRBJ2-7	TGTGCCAGCAGCTTAGGCAGGGCATACGAGCAGTACTTC	CASSLGRAYEQYF
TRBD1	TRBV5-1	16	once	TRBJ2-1	TGCGCCAGCAGCTTGGTCGGGACAGGGGTATTCAATGAGCAGTTCTTC	CASSLVGTGVFNEQFF
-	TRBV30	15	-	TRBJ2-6	TGTGCCTTCGAGGGCTTAGGCTCTGGGGCCAACGTCCTGACTTTC	CAFEGLGSGANVLTF
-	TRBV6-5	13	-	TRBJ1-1	TGTGCCAGCAGTACATACATGAACACTGAAGCTTTCTTT	CASSTYMNTEAFF
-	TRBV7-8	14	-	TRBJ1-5	TGTGCCAGCAGCTTGCAGGGAGGAAATCAGCCCCAGCATTTT	CASSLQGGNQPQHF
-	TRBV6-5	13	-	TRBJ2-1	TGTGCCAGCAGTTACGGGGGGGGCTATGAGCAGTTCTTC	CASSYGGGYEQFF
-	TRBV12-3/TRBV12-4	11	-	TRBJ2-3	TGTGCCAGCAGTCCCGCAGATACGCAGTATTTT	CASSPADTQYF
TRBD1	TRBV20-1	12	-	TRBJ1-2	TGCAGTGCTAGTCACTCAGGGGGCGCCTACACCTTC	CSASHSGGAYTF
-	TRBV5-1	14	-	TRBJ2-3	TGCGCCAGCAGCTTGGGCACTAGCACAGATACGCAGTATTTT	CASSLGTSTDTQYF
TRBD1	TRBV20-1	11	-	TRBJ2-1	TGCAGTGCTACAGGGGGCGATGAGCAGTTCTTC	CSATGGDEQFF
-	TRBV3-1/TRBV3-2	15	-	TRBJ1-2	TGTGCCAGCAGCCAAGATGTGGCGGGGGACTATGGCTACACCTTC	CASSQDVAGDYGYTF
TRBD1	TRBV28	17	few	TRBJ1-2	TGTGCCAGCAGTGAGACAGGGGGTTCACCCTCTAACTATGGCTACACCTTC	CASSETGGSPSNYGYTF
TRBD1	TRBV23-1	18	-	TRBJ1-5	TGCGCCAGCAGTCAAAGGGAAAGGGGGCATAATAGCAATCAGCCCCAGCATTTT	CASSQRERGHNSNQPQHF
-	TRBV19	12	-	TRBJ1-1	TGTGCCAGTAGTTTCAGGGGCACTGAAGCTTTCTTT	CASSFRGTEAFF
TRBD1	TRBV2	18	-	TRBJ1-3	TGTGCCAGCAGTTCGGGACAGCGGACGATTAGCTCTGGAAACACCATATATTTT	CASSSGQRTISSGNTIYF
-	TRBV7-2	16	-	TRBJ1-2	TGTGCCAGCAGCCAATCCTCAGGGGAATCCGGCTATGGCTACACCTTC	CASSQSSGESGYGYTF
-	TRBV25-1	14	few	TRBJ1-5	TGTGCCAGCAGTCCCGGTCAGGGCAATCAGCCCCAGCATTTT	CASSPGQGNQPQHF
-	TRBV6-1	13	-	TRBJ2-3	TGTGCCAGCAGTGAAGTGAGGCTGCGAACGCAGTATTTT	CASSEVRLRTQYF
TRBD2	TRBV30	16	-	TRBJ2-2	TGTGCCTTGACTAGCGGGGCGCTCCCTGGGGCCGGGGAGCTGTTTTTT	CALTSGALPGAGELFF
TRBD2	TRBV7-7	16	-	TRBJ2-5	TGTGCTAGCAGCCCCTCCTTGTTAGCGGGGGTCGAGACCCAGTACTTC	CASSPSLLAGVETQYF
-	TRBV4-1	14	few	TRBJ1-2	TGCGCCAGCAGCCAAGAGGGCAGGGTAATAGGCTACACCTTC	CASSQEGRVIGYTF
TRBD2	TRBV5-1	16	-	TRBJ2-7	TGCGCCAGCAGCTTATTAGCGGGAGGTGTATTGGACGAGCAGTACTTC	CASSLLAGGVLDEQYF